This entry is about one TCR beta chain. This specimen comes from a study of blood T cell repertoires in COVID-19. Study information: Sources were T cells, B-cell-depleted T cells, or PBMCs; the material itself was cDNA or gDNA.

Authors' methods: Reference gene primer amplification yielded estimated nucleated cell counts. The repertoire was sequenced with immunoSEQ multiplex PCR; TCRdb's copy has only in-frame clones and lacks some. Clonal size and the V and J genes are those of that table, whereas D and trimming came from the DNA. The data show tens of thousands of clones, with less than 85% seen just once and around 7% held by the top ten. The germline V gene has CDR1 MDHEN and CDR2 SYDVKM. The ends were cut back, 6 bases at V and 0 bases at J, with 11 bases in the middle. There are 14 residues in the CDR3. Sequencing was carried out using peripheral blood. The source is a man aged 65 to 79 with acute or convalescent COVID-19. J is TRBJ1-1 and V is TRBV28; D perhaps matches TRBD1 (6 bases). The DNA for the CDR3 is TGTGCCAGCAGAGACAGGTTTTTGAACACTGAAGCTTTCTTT. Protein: CASRDRFLNTEAFF.